The present entry profiles one T cell receptor beta chain with its context. This receptor's antigen is unknown. The input lacks base qualities; no much larger clone sits a single base away. The sample is drawn from a study of cytomegalovirus exposure and HLA in healthy donors (dated by TCRdb to about 2017). Background on the whole study: In an earlier analysis of approximately 640 of the donors, roughly 300 Gb of sequence data and 120 million or so unique TCR beta sequences from about 179 million T cells were reported. The aim of the study was to test whether cataloging public T cell receptors could identify signatures of past pathogen exposure. Genome-wide SNP genotypes for about 65% of the roughly 670 donors were used in a later genetic analysis, which treated that subset as a discovery cohort. The number of donors typed differed by locus, with 629-630 for A, B, C, DRB1 and DQB1, around 500 for DQA1, about 610 for DPA1, and over 400 for DPB1. Rather than using new phenotypic data, the later analysis identified candidate immune exposures from TCR beta sequences and from how often those sequences occurred across donors. Every repertoire in the discovery cohort had been generated on one and the same sequencing platform. HLA typing included class I and class II loci at four-digit resolution. A later analysis re-examined previously published TCR beta repertoires from several hundred donors and added high-resolution HLA genotyping to investigate patterns of TCR occurrence. Donor age, sex, ethnicity and CMV serostatus were compiled alongside the repertoire data. Among about 410 genotyped donors of the cohort, an average of roughly 230,000 unique TCR beta nucleotide sequences was sequenced per donor, of which 15% to 20% were non-productive. An earlier analysis of about 600 of the donors used high-throughput TCR beta sequencing to judge whether each TCR beta V gene segment behaved as functional or pseudogenic. Of the 300 to 500 genotyped donors, approximately 80% were placed in the genetic ancestry cluster associated with self-reported Caucasian donors. Roughly five DR-DQ haplotypes were handled as single units for association and clustering, since linkage in the cohort was strong. The study used immunosequencing to profile the T cell repertoires of approximately 630 subjects and linked those repertoires to cytomegalovirus serostatus. Along with the approximately 700-subject first cohort, a separate validation cohort of some 130 different subjects was used. High-throughput TCR immunosequencing, statistical association of individual TCRs with disease status, and machine learning were combined to predict cytomegalovirus infection status. Roughly 300 gigabases of sequencing data and some 85 million unique TCR sequences were included in an early release covering under 650 HLA-typed donors. Overall study outcomes, separate from this receptor: In the study, about 150 TCR beta chains were listed as associated with cytomegalovirus. Because counts were too low, around 17 rarely observed V segments, including chromosome 9 orphons, were left out of the earlier analysis of over 550 of the donors. According to a later analysis, TCR association rates differed among HLA loci, with DRB1 alleles showing the most associated TCRs and HLA-C alleles showing the fewest. Some IMGT-functional V segments, including TRBV6-2 and TRBV6-3, could not be distinguished by the 87-base-pair reads and were therefore excluded. At a false discovery rate of 0.05, a later analysis linked approximately 18,000 TCR beta sequences to specific HLA alleles. A cluster of highly shared sequence variants was judged likely to be a technical artifact of the sequencing pipeline. In a later analysis, most CMV-associated TCR beta chains were found to appear HLA-restricted, with HLA associations seemingly driven largely by CMV exposure. Presence/absence analyses assumed roughly uniform sequencing depth across donors, an assumption that may not hold. A further reported finding was that TCR beta sequences accurately predicted the HLA-A and HLA-B alleles for most subjects in the first cohort. Broadly in line with IMGT annotations, most TCR beta V segments showed up in productive rearrangements about 90% or about 30% of the time in an earlier analysis of approximately 600 of the donors. Cytomegalovirus status was reported to be diagnosed by the classifier with high specificity and sensitivity in both the original and validation cohorts. Three of the identified cytomegalovirus-associated TCR beta chains were confirmed in vitro to be specific for cytomegalovirus antigens. HLA typing was unavailable for some donors at each locus, so association tests used only the typed subset. An association between a missense DCLRE1C variant and V-gene and J-gene trimming of TCR beta chains was found in a later genetic analysis and replicated in an independent cohort. While some public TCRs were present in many individuals, most TCR sequences turned up only very rarely across donors. The only immune exposure information available for the cohort was CMV serostatus. Linkage disequilibrium might explain the correlated functional status among segregating V segments, but an unknown experimental factor could not be excluded. In a later genetic analysis, fewer N-insertions in productive TCRs were reported among donors in an Asian-associated ancestry cluster than the roughly 700-donor mean. When HLA alleles, especially DR and DQ, strongly co-occurred, attributing TCR associations to individual alleles was difficult. This cohort had only TCR beta chains sequenced, and the lack of alpha or paired-chain data limited which features could be detected. According to the authors, the approach could potentially be generalized to other disease states and immunological phenotypes. Several of the top co-occurrence clusters appeared to be linked to parvovirus B19, influenza, CMV and Epstein-Barr virus, according to a later analysis. In a later analysis, HLA-associated TCR beta chains were found to be more clonally expanded and to have lower generation probabilities than equally common non-associated chains.

The cohort comprised around 700 healthy bone marrow donors. At the time of sampling, every cohort member was nominally healthy, though immune exposures that went unrecorded were likely present. The donor tested CMV seronegative and was one of the 352 seronegative cohort members. A peripheral blood sample was provided by each donor, and peripheral blood mononuclear cells were used for TCR beta sequencing. The Qiagen DNeasy Blood Extraction Kit was used to extract genomic DNA from the blood cell samples. Per the germline V gene, SNHLY is the CDR1 and FYNNEI is the CDR2. V is pruned by 5 bases and J by 0 bases, leaving 10 bases of the junction without a gene match. The CDR3 goes from the cysteine to the phenylalanine over 18 residues. CDR3 DNA is the only sequence kept; it has 54 bases, read in frame from the first base. Libraries were prepared through the immunoSEQ multiplex PCR assay. The multiplex PCR relied on a mix of 60 forward primers for TCR Vbeta segments and 13 reverse primers for TCR Jbeta segments. The CDR3 region of rearranged TCR beta genes was amplified from genomic DNA by a multiplex PCR assay. The Illumina HiSeq System was used to sequence the amplified TCR beta libraries as 87-base-pair reads. For the original study's pipeline: In a later analysis, roughly 80 million unique TCR beta chains were counted across the roughly 670 repertoires, and approximately 11 million of these chains were shared by at least two donors. To remove PCR and sequencing errors, raw reads were error-corrected and collapsed into unique sequences using a nearest-neighbor algorithm that merged closely related sequences. CDR3 sequences were aligned to IMGT reference sequences to assign V, D and J gene segments. Each retained sequence needed at least a six-nucleotide match to both a V gene segment and a J gene segment. A rearrangement was called productive if the CDR3 had no stop codons and remained in frame with V and J, and every other rearrangement was called non-productive. CDR3 was defined according to IMGT convention as the region running from the second conserved V-encoded cysteine to the conserved J-encoded phenylalanine. The earlier analysis of about 610 of the donors excluded any sequence lacking an unambiguous match to a single V gene segment. In an earlier analysis of 500 to 750 of the donors, V segments were called functional above 56.7% productive rearrangements and were called segregating when the between-donor standard deviation exceeded 5%. A statistical classification framework was built for diagnosing cytomegalovirus status from the catalog of TCR beta chain sequences. In a later analysis, TCR nucleotide sequences were compared against IMGT/GENE-DB human TR gene sequences so that V and J genes could be assigned. A later analysis assigned CDR3 sequences and most-parsimonious VDJ recombination scenarios with the TCRdist pipeline. In a later analysis, every TCR beta chain was defined by the combination of its CDR3 amino acid sequence and its V-gene family, and reads without a unique V-gene family were dropped. To address suspected cross-contamination and a sequencing artifact, a later analysis removed around 600 highly shared, low-generation-probability nucleotide sequences. A later analysis calculated a clonal expansion index for each public chain from normalized within-repertoire ranks of inferred template counts. Generation probabilities in a later analysis came from a VDJ recombination model fitted to out-of-frame rearrangements, and those results were checked against IGoR. In a later analysis, TCR-TCR, TCR-HLA and TCR-CMV co-occurrence was scored with hypergeometric tests, and a repertoire-size bias correction was applied to TCR pairs. A later analysis estimated false discovery rates by permuting HLA or CMV assignments 20 times. In a later analysis, co-occurring TCRs were grouped using DBSCAN, with TCRdist sequence similarity added in when clustering inside HLA-allele-positive subsets. For co-occurrence clustering, repertoires with fewer than 30,000 or more than 120,000 public chains were excluded, along with about five repertoires with anomalous nucleotide sharing. Here the immuneACCESS table is served through TCRdb, limited to in-frame sequences with V and J called. Missing clones are a known gap in these copies; in checked studies unresolved V genes cover under half, and the rest lacks a known reason. V and J calls and clone size are as listed in that table; D and trimming were resolved from the DNA. The sample table contains a few hundred thousand clones; only one count was recorded for 80% to 90% of them. The ten largest make up 2.9% of the sample.

Sample: PBMCs. This chain joins TRBV2 to TRBJ2-2; TRBD1 aligns with 9 central bases. This TCR came from a man between 25 and 39 years old in good health and CMV-seronegative. This receptor has the CDR3 CASSRPGQGEANTGELFF. The base sequence is TGTGCCAGCAGTCGTCCGGGACAGGGAGAAGCGAACACCGGGGAGCTGTTTTTT.